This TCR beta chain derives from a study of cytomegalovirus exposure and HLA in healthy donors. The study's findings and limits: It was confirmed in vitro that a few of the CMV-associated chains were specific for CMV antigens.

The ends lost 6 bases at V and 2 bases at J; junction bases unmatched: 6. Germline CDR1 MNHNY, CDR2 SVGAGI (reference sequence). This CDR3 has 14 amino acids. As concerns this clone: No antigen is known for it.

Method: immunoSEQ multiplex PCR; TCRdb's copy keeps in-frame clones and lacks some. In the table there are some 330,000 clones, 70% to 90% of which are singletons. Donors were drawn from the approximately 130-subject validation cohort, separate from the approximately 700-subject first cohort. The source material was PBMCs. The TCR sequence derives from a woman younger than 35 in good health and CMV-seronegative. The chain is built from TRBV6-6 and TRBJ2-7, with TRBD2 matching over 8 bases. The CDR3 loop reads CASRSGGRAYEQYF. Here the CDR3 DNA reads TGTGCCAGCAGATCGGGGGGGCGCGCCTACGAGCAGTACTTC.